Each of the 9 T cell receptor beta chains below was sequenced from the same sample in a study of shared clonotypes between healthy human individuals. Selected positively for CCR7 and CD45RO-negative, naive CD8 cells excluded terminally differentiated effector memory CD45RA+ cells. TCRdb's copy holds only in-frame clones and misses some; the assay was immunoSEQ multiplex PCR. The sample includes 700,000 to 950,000 clones, approximately 96% seen only once; the top ten take less than 0.25%. The sequenced material came from naive CD8+ T cells sorted from blood. These receptors were collected from a man aged 25-40 years in good health.

CDR3 region: CASSGQPYNEQFF. CDR3 bases: TGTGCCAGCAGTGGACAACCCTACAATGAGCAGTTCTTC. This chain uses TRBV6-1 with TRBJ2-1; D ambiguous. The CDR3 is 13 residues long. Germline lookup yields CDR1 MNHNS and CDR2 SASEGT. Trimming removed 4 bases at V and 2 bases at J, with 6 bases between.

The chain couples TRBV2 to TRBJ2-7; D perhaps matches TRBD1 (5 bases). This CDR3 is built from 11 residues. Trimming cost V 6 bases and J 12 bases, with 15 bases left between them. Germline V gene data show CDR1 as SNHLY and CDR2 as FYNNEI. The CDR3 sequence: CASRGRVPRYF. The CDR3, as DNA: TGTGCCAGCAGGGGCAGGGTCCCACGGTACTTC. The variable domain in full, with the rest retrieved from reference TRBV2 and TRBJ2-7, is EPEVTQTPSHQVTQMGQEVILRCVPISNHLYFYWYRQILGQKVEFLVSFYNNEISEKSEIFDDQFSVERPDGSNFTLKIRSTKLEDSAMYFCASRGRVPRYFGPGTRLTVT.

In its sample, this clone was seen once. CDR3: CASSLERLSTDTQYF. CDR3 sequence (DNA): TGTGCCAGCAGCTTAGAGAGACTCAGCACAGATACGCAGTATTTT. The genes are TRBV7-9 and TRBJ2-3; D is undetermined. The V gene lost 1 base and the J gene lost 0 bases, with 8 bases spanning the gap. Per germline, CDR1 SEHNR and CDR2 FQNEAQ (reference sequence). There are 15 residues in the CDR3. Supplemented by reference TRBV7-9 and TRBJ2-3, the full variable domain reads DTGVSQNPRHKITKRGQNVTFRCDPISEHNRLYWYRQTLGQGPEFLTYFQNEAQLEKSRLLSDRFSAERPKGSFSTLEIQRTEQGDSAMYLCASSLERLSTDTQYFGPGTRLTVL.

The chain employs TRBV11-2 and TRBJ2-7, with 13 bases lining up with TRBD2. CDR1 is SGHAT and CDR2 is FQNNGV in the germline V gene. The CDR3 runs 15 residues. With V trimmed by 5 bases and J by 4 bases, 5 bases remained unmatched. DNA of the CDR3: TGTGCCAGCAGCACCGGGACTAGCGGGACATACGAGCAGTACTTC. This encodes CASSTGTSGTYEQYF. The entire variable domain, with the rest obtained from reference TRBV11-2 and TRBJ2-7, is as follows: EAGVAQSPRYKIIEKRQSVAFWCNPISGHATLYWYQQILGQGPKLLIQFQNNGVVDDSQLPKDRFSAERLKGVDSTLKIQPAKLEDSAVYLCASSTGTSGTYEQYFGPGTRLTVT.

V and J are TRBV7-8 and TRBJ2-7; no firm D call. The CDR3 consists of 12 residues. CDR1 and CDR2 from the germline V gene are SGHVS and FQNEAQ. Trimming took off 4 bases at V and 3 bases at J, with 7 bases between the two ends. In nucleotides, the CDR3 is TGTGCCAGCAGCTCCTATGGCTACGAGCAGTACTTC. This translates into CASSSYGYEQYF.

V usage is TRBV2 and J usage is TRBJ1-1; D uncertain. The CDR3 extends over 13 amino acids. In germline, CDR1 is SNHLY, CDR2 FYNNEI. The V end was cut by 1 base, the J end by 3 bases, with 6 bases between. CDR3 bases: TGTGCCAGCAGTGAAGAGGGTGACACTGAAGCTTTCTTT. This gives the protein CASSEEGDTEAFF. Combining the CDR3 with reference TRBV2 and TRBJ1-1 gives the whole variable domain EPEVTQTPSHQVTQMGQEVILRCVPISNHLYFYWYRQILGQKVEFLVSFYNNEISEKSEIFDDQFSVERPDGSNFTLKIRSTKLEDSAMYFCASSEEGDTEAFFGQGTRLTVV.

V gene TRBV11-2 combines with J gene TRBJ1-2, with TRBD1 matching 10 bases. The trim removed 4 bases at V and 1 base at J, leaving 3 bases unmatched. Per germline, CDR1 SGHAT and CDR2 FQNNGV. The CDR3 loop spans 15 amino acids. CDR3 sequence (DNA): TGTGCCAGCAGCTGGGACAGGGGTTATAACTATGGCTACACCTTC. Encoded protein: CASSWDRGYNYGYTF.

On this clone itself: This specimen includes other DNA sequences encoding the same CDR3. This chain joins TRBV15 and TRBJ1-5; no reliable D call. This CDR3 is built from 12 residues. Trimming removed 0 bases from V and 5 bases from J, with 2 bases in between. Germline V gives CDR1 LNHNV, CDR2 YYDKDF (reference sequence). CDR3 residues: CATSREYQPQHF. The DNA of the CDR3 is TGTGCCACCAGCAGAGAATATCAGCCCCAGCATTTT.

The J gene is TRBJ2-3, the V gene TRBV5-4, with D maybe TRBD2 (6 bases). The ends were cut back, 0 bases at V and 4 bases at J, with 12 bases in the middle. The CDR3 runs 15 residues. The germline V gene has CDR1 SGHNT and CDR2 YYREEE (reference sequence). CDR3 sequence reads: CASSLVERASDTQYF. CDR3 nucleotides: TGTGCCAGCAGCTTGGTCGAGCGGGCCTCAGATACGCAGTATTTT.